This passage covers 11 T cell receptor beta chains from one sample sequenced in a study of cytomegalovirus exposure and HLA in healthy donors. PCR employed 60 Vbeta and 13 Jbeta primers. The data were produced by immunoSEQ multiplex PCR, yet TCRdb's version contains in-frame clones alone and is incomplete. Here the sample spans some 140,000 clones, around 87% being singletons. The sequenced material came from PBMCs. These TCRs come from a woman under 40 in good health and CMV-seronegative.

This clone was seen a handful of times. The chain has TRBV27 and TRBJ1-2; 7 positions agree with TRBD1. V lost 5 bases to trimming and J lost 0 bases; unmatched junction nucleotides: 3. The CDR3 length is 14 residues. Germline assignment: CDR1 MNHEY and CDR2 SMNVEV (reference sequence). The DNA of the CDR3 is TGTGCCAGCAGTAGCGACAGGGCTAACTATGGCTACACCTTC. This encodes CASSSDRANYGYTF.

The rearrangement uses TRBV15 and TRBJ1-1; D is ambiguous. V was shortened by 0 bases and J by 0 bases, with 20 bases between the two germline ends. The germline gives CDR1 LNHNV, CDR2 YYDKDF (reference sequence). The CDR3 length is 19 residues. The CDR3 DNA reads TGTGCCACCAGCAGAGATCGGGTCGGAGTATATACCATGAACACTGAAGCTTTCTTT. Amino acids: CATSRDRVGVYTMNTEAFF.

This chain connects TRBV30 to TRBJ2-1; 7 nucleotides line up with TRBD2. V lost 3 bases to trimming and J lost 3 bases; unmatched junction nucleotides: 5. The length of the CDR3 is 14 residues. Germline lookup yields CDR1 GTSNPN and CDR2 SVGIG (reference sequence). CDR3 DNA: TGTGCCTGGAGCGGGTGGACTAGCTACAATGAGCAGTTCTTC. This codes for CAWSGWTSYNEQFF.

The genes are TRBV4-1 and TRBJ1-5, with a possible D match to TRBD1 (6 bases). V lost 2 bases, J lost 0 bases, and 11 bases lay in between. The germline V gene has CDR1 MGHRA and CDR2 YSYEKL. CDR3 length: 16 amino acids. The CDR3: CASSQSWTVSNQPQHF. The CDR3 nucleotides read TGCGCCAGCAGCCAATCATGGACAGTTAGCAATCAGCCCCAGCATTTT.

This chain's CDR3 is CASSLRYSNQPQHF. Here the CDR3 DNA reads TGTGCCAGTAGCCTACGATATAGCAATCAGCCCCAGCATTTT. J is TRBJ1-5 and V is TRBV19; D ambiguous. Trimming took off 6 bases at V and 0 bases at J, with 9 bases between the two ends. The germline V gene has CDR1 LNHDA and CDR2 SQIVND (reference sequence). The CDR3 sequence is 14 residues long.

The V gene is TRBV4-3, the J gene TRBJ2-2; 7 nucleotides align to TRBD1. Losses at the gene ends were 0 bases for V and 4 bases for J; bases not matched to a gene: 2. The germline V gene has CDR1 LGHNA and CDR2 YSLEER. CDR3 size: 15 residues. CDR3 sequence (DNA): TGCGCCAGCAGCCAAGAGGGACAGACCACCGGGGAGCTGTTTTTT. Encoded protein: CASSQEGQTTGELFF.

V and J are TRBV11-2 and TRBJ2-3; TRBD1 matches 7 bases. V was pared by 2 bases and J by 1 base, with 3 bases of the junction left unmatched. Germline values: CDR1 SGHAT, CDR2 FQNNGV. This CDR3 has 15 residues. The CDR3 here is CASSLRQGGTDTQYF. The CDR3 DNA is TGTGCCAGCAGCTTACGACAGGGCGGCACAGATACGCAGTATTTT.

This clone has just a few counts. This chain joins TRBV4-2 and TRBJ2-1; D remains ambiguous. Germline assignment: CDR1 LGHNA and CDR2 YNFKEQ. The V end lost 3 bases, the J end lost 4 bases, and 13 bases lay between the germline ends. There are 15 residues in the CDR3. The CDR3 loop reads CASSQETRPYNEQFF. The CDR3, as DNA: TGTGCCAGCAGCCAGGAGACCCGGCCATACAATGAGCAGTTCTTC.

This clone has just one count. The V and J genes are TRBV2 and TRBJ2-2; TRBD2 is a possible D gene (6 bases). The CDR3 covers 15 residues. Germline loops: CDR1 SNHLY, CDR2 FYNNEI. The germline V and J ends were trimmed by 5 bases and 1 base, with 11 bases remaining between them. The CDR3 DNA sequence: TGTGCCAGCAGTCCCTGGGGGGAGAACACCGGGGAGCTGTTTTTT. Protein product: CASSPWGENTGELFF.

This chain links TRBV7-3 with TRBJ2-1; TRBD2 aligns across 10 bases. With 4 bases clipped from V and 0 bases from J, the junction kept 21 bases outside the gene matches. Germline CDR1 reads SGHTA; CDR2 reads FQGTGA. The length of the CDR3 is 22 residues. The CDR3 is CASSSLGPPGGLALYSYNEQFF. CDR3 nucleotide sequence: TGTGCCAGCAGCTCCCTGGGGCCACCGGGGGGACTAGCGTTATACTCCTACAATGAGCAGTTCTTC.

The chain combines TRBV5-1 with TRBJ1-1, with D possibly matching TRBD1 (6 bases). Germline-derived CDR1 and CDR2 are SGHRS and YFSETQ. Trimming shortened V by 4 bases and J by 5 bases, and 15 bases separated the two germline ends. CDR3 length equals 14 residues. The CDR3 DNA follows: TGCGCCAGCAGCCCAGGGGCGGGCTCGACTGAAGCTTTCTTT. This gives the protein CASSPGAGSTEAFF.